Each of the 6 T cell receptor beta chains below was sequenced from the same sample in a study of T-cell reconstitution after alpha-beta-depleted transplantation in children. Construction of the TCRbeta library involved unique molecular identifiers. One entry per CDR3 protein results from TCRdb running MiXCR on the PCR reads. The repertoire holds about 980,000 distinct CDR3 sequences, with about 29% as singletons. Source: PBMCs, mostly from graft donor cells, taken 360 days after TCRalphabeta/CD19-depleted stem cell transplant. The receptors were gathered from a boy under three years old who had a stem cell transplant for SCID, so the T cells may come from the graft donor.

The CDR3 region has the DNA TGTGCCAGCAGCCCAGGCTCCAGGGAGAATCAGCCCCAGCATTTT. The encoded protein is CASSPGSRENQPQHF. The rearrangement joins TRBV4-2 to TRBJ1-5; D possibly corresponds to TRBD1 (5 bases). The V end was cut by 4 bases, the J end by 4 bases, with 14 bases between. CDR3 length: 15 amino acids. The germline V gene encodes CDR1 LGHNA and CDR2 YNFKEQ.

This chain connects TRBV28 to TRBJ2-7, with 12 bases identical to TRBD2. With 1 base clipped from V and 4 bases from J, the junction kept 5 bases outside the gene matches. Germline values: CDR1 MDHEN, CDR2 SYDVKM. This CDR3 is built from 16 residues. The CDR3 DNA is TGTGCCAGCAGTTTATCCGCTAGCGGGGGGGAGTACGAGCAGTACTTC. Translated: CASSLSASGGEYEQYF.

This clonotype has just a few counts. The CDR3 protein is CASSSRDNPYEQYF. CDR3 coding DNA: TGCGCCAGCAGCTCACGGGACAACCCCTACGAGCAGTACTTC. The V gene is TRBV5-1, the J gene TRBJ2-7, with D possibly TRBD1 on 6 matching bases. Germline V gene data show CDR1 as SGHRS and CDR2 as YFSETQ. Trimming removed 3 bases from V and 2 bases from J, with 12 bases in between. CDR3 length: 14 amino acids. Full variable domain (missing parts from reference TRBV5-1 and TRBJ2-7): KAGVTQTPRYLIKTRGQQVTLSCSPISGHRSVSWYQQTPGQGLQFLFEYFSETQRNKGNFPGRFSGRQFSNSRSEMNVSTLELGDSALYLCASSSRDNPYEQYFGPGTRLTVT.

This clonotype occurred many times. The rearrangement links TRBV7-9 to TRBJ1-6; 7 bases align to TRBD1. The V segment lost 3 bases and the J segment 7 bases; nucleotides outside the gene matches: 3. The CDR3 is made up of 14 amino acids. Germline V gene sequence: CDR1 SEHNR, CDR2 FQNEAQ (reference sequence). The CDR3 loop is CASSLGQTNSPLHF. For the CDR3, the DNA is TGTGCCAGCAGCTTGGGACAGACAAATTCACCCCTCCACTTT. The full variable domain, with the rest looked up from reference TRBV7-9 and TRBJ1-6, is DTGVSQNPRHKITKRGQNVTFRCDPISEHNRLYWYRQTLGQGPEFLTYFQNEAQLEKSRLLSDRFSAERPKGSFSTLEIQRTEQGDSAMYLCASSLGQTNSPLHFGNGTRLTVT.

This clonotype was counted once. The CDR3 DNA sequence: TGTGCCAGCAGCTCTAACAGGGGGCGGGTCACCGGGGAGCTGTTTTTT. As protein: CASSSNRGRVTGELFF. The rearrangement joins TRBV11-2 to TRBJ2-2; 9 bases are a match to TRBD1. The length of the CDR3 is 16 residues. In germline, CDR1 is SGHAT, CDR2 FQNNGV. V was pared by 4 bases and J by 4 bases, with 7 bases of the junction left unmatched. The variable domain in full, completed from reference TRBV11-2 and TRBJ2-2, reads EAGVAQSPRYKIIEKRQSVAFWCNPISGHATLYWYQQILGQGPKLLIQFQNNGVVDDSQLPKDRFSAERLKGVDSTLKIQPAKLEDSAVYLCASSSNRGRVTGELFFGEGSRLTVL.

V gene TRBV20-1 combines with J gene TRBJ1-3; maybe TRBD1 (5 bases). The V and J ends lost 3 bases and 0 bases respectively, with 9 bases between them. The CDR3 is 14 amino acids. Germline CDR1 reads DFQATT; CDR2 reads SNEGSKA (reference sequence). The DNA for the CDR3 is TGCAGTGCTAGGGGGGGGAGCTCTGGAAACACCATATATTTT. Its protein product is CSARGGSSGNTIYF.